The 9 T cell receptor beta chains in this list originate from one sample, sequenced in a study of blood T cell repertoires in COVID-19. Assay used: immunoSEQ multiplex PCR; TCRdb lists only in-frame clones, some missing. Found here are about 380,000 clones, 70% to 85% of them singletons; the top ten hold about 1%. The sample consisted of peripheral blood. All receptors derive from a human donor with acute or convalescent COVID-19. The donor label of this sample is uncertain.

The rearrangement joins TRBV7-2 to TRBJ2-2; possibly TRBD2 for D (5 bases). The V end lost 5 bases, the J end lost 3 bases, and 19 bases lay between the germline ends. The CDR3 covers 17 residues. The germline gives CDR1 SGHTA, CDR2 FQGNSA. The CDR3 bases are TGTGCCAGCAGCCATAGTTGGGCCGGGGTCGACACCGGGGAGCTGTTTTTT. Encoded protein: CASSHSWAGVDTGELFF.

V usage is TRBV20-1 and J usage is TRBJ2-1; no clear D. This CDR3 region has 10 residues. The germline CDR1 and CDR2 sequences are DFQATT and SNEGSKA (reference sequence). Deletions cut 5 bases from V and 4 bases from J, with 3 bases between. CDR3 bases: TGCAGTGCTCTTTACAATGAGCAGTTCTTC. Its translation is CSALYNEQFF.

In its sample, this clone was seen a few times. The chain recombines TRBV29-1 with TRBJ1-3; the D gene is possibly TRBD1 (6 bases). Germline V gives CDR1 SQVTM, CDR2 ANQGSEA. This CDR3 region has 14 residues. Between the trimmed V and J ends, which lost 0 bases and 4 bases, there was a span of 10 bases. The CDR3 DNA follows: TGCAGCGTTGAAGAGGCCAGGGGAGGAAACACCATATATTTT. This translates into CSVEEARGGNTIYF.

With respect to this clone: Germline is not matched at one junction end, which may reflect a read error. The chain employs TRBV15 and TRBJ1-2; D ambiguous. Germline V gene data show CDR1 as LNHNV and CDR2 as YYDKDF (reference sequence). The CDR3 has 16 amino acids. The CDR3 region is CAISRVPTAVGYGYTF. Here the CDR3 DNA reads TGTGCCATCAGCAGAGTTCCCACGGCGGTCGGCTATGGCTACACCTTC.

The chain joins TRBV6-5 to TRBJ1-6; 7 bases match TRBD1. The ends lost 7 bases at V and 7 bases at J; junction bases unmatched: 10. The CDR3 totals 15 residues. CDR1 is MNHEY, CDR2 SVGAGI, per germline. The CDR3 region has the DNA TGTGCCAGCAAAGCTGACAGGGTGGAAAATTCACCCCTCCACTTT. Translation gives CASKADRVENSPLHF.

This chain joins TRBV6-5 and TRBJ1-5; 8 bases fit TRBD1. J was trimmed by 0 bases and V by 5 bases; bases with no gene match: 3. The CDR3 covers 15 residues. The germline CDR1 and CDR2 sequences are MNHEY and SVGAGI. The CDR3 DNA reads TGTGCCAGCAGTCGGACAGGGCTTAGCAATCAGCCCCAGCATTTT. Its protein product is CASSRTGLSNQPQHF.

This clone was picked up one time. CDR3 in amino acids: CASSSGQFGQPQHF. CDR3 nucleotides: TGTGCCAGCAGTTCGGGACAGTTCGGTCAGCCCCAGCATTTT. V is TRBV6-6 and J is TRBJ1-5; 7 nucleotides line up with TRBD1. Germline CDR1 MNHNY, CDR2 SVGAGI (reference sequence). The CDR3 runs 14 residues. With V trimmed by 4 bases and J by 6 bases, 6 bases remained unmatched.

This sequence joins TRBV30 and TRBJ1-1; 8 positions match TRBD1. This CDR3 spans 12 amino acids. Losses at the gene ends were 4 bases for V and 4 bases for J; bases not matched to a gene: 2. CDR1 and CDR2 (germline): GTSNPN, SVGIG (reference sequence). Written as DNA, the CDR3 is TGTGCCTGGATACAGGGGGGCACTGAAGCTTTCTTT. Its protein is CAWIQGGTEAFF.

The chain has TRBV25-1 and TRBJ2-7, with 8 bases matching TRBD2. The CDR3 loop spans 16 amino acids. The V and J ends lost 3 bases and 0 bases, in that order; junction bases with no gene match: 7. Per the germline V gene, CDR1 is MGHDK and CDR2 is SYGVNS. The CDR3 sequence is CASSDMKRGSSYEQYF. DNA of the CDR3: TGTGCCAGCAGTGACATGAAGCGGGGGAGCTCCTACGAGCAGTACTTC.